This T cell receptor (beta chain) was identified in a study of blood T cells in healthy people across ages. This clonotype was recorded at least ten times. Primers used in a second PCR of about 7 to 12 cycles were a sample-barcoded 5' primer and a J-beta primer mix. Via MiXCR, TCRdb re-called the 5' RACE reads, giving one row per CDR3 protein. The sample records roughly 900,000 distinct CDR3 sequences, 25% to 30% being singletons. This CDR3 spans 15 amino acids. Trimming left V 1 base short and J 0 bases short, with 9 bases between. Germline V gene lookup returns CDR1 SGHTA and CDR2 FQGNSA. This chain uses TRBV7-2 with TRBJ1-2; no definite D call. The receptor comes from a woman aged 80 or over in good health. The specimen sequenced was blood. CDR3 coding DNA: TGTGCCAGCAGCTTAGGGCCGACCTCTAACTATGGCTACACCTTC. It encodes CASSLGPTSNYGYTF.